The sequence of this T cell receptor (beta chain) was determined in a study of blood T cell repertoires in COVID-19. Study context: Acute and convalescent COVID-19 specimens originated in the United States, Italy and Spain.

Profiling relied on immunoSEQ multiplex PCR, and the TCRdb table lists in-frame clones only, not all of them. The sample carries about 120,000 clones, almost 90% recorded once. Deletions cut 0 bases from V and 6 bases from J, with 13 bases between. Germline V gene sequence: CDR1 SGHNT, CDR2 YYREEE (reference sequence). The CDR3 is 15 amino acids. Seattle enrolled patients during active infection and tracked them longitudinally. The sequence was obtained from a woman in her sixties or seventies with COVID-19, enrolled during active disease. The sequencing sample was made of peripheral blood. V gene TRBV5-4 combines with J gene TRBJ2-1, with D possibly TRBD2 on 6 matching bases. The CDR3 bases are TGTGCCAGCAGCTTGGCCTTAGCGGCGGGCAATGAGCAGTTCTTC. It encodes CASSLALAAGNEQFF. Combining the CDR3 with reference TRBV5-4 and TRBJ2-1 gives the whole variable domain ETGVTQSPTHLIKTRGQQVTLRCSSQSGHNTVSWYQQALGQGPQFIFQYYREEENGRGNFPPRFSGLQFPNYSSELNVNALELDDSALYLCASSLALAAGNEQFFGPGTRLTVL.